These 6 T cell receptor beta chains came from one sample sequenced in a study of shared clonotypes between healthy human individuals. The method was immunoSEQ multiplex PCR; TCRdb's version includes in-frame clones alone and lacks a portion of them. The data contain under 1,100,000 clones, approximately 70% of them singletons. Sequencing input: memory CD4+ T cells sorted from blood. This sample's subset: CD45RA-negative fraction. These receptors all stem from a man between 18 and 35 years old in good health.

This CDR3 is CASSSGPGQGDGYTF. The CDR3 nucleotides read TGTGCCAGCAGCTCCGGCCCGGGACAGGGTGATGGCTACACCTTC. The chain combines TRBV7-2 with TRBJ1-2, with 9 bases matching TRBD1. This CDR3 contains 15 residues. Germline CDR1 and CDR2: SGHTA and FQGNSA. With 4 bases clipped from V and 6 bases from J, the junction kept 9 bases outside the gene matches.

The J gene is TRBJ1-1, the V gene TRBV7-2; weak D call: TRBD1 (5 bases). The V end was cut by 3 bases, the J end by 4 bases, with 15 bases between. This CDR3 has 15 residues. Germline V lookup: CDR1 SGHTA, CDR2 FQGNSA. This CDR3 is CASSFSTAGATEAFF. The CDR3 coding sequence is TGTGCCAGCAGCTTCAGCACTGCCGGGGCCACTGAAGCTTTCTTT. Using reference TRBV7-2 and TRBJ1-1 for the parts outside the CDR3, the full variable domain is GAGVSQSPSNKVTEKGKDVELRCDPISGHTALYWYRQSLGQGLEFLIYFQGNSAPDKSGLPSDRFSAERTGGSVSTLTIQRTQQEDSAVYLCASSFSTAGATEAFFGQGTRLTVV.

This sequence joins TRBV15 and TRBJ2-7, with 14 bases matching TRBD2. The length of the CDR3 is 15 residues. Losses at the gene ends were 5 bases for V and 6 bases for J; bases not matched to a gene: 6. Germline loops: CDR1 LNHNV, CDR2 YYDKDF (reference sequence). The CDR3, as DNA: TGTGCCACCAGCGATCCGACTAGCGGGGGGGGCGAGCAGTACTTC. This codes for CATSDPTSGGGEQYF.

V is TRBV10-3 and J is TRBJ1-5, with D hard to call. The germline V and J ends were trimmed by 3 bases and 6 bases, with 9 bases remaining between them. Germline V gene lookup returns CDR1 ENHRY and CDR2 SYGVKD. The CDR3 is 13 amino acids. The CDR3 region is CAISDRRGQPQHF. CDR3 bases: TGTGCCATCAGTGACAGGCGAGGTCAGCCCCAGCATTTT.

The V gene is TRBV10-3, the J gene TRBJ2-2, with 7 bases fitting TRBD1. The germline V gene has CDR1 ENHRY and CDR2 SYGVKD. The V and J ends lost 7 bases and 5 bases, in that order; junction bases with no gene match: 10. This CDR3 region has 15 residues. CDR3 region: CAITMGQLGTGELFF. In nucleotides, the CDR3 is TGTGCCATCACTATGGGACAGCTGGGGACCGGGGAGCTGTTTTTT.

The chain employs TRBV6-1 and TRBJ2-3; possibly TRBD2 for D (6 bases). Per the germline V gene, CDR1 is MNHNS and CDR2 is SASEGT. Trimming removed 7 bases at V and 0 bases at J, with 11 bases between. This CDR3 region has 14 residues. In DNA form, the CDR3 reads TGTGCCAGCACCTTGGGGACTAGCACAGATACGCAGTATTTT. Translation: CASTLGTSTDTQYF.